This TCR beta chain was identified during a study of chemoradiotherapy in HPV16-positive cancers. Points from the study as a whole: The functional HPV-specific definition rests on just a couple of HPV16-positive patients. Non-HPV-specific T cells did not expand in tumors during treatment, whereas candidate HPV-specific clones and E7-related motifs did.

Measured with immunoSEQ multiplex PCR; TCRdb has only the in-frame clones, and not every one. The sample carries around 4,000 clones, approximately 95% recorded once. Germline lookup yields CDR1 MNHEY and CDR2 SMNVEV (reference sequence). The CDR3 spans 14 residues. The germline V and J ends were trimmed by 6 bases and 5 bases, with 14 bases remaining between them. About this clone: Its target is not known.

Sequences were derived from tumor tissue, sampled from a patient who underwent chemoradiotherapy. The origin of this receptor is a human donor with HPV-associated anogenital cancer. J is TRBJ1-5 and V is TRBV27; D is uncertain. The chain's CDR3 is CASSLAAWDQPQHF. The CDR3 DNA follows: TGTGCCAGCAGCCTCGCAGCTTGGGATCAGCCCCAGCATTTT.